These 20 T cell receptor beta chains originate from one sample sequenced in a study of regulatory T cells in long-lasting Graves disease. Time point of the sample: persistent/refractory GD, antithyroid drugs over 5 years with positive TRAb. PBMCs provided the RNA from which the TCR library was made. Arm-PCR with iRepertoire HTBI primers amplified the CDR3 regions for these TCR beta libraries. One entry per CDR3 protein results from TCRdb running MiXCR on the multiplex PCR reads. Of 600,000 to 800,000 distinct CDR3 sequences in the sample, around 32% were seen once. This specimen consisted of peripheral blood mononuclear cells (PBMCs), obtained when the disease was refractory, from a patient treated with antithyroid drugs. The receptors were sampled from a female donor with Graves disease.

This clonotype was found many times. The genes are TRBV11-2 and TRBJ1-4; TRBD1 is a possible D gene (5 bases). Trimming took 2 bases from V and 9 from J, leaving 16 bases between them. The CDR3 has 15 amino acids. Per the germline V gene, CDR1 is SGHAT and CDR2 is FQNNGV. In DNA, the CDR3 is TGTGCCAGCAGCTTATTAACAGGAGGCGTGCAAAAACTGTTTTTT. Amino acid sequence: CASSLLTGGVQKLFF.

There are a few counts of this clonotype. The genes are TRBV6-2 or TRBV6-3 and TRBJ2-7; 12 nucleotides align to TRBD2. This CDR3 has 15 amino acids. V shed 2 bases and J 4 bases; nucleotides not matched to a gene: 3. From germline, CDR1 is MNHEY and CDR2 SVGEGT. CDR3 DNA sequence: TGTGCCAGCAGTTACCTGACTAGCGGGAGTTACGAGCAGTACTTC. Translating it yields CASSYLTSGSYEQYF.

This clonotype was seen many times. The V call is TRBV2, the J call TRBJ1-5; TRBD1 is a possible D gene (5 bases). The V and J ends lost 1 base and 4 bases respectively, with 17 bases between them. The CDR3 consists of 17 residues. Germline CDR1 SNHLY, CDR2 FYNNEI. The CDR3 sequence: CASSEDRVGRRNQPQHF. The CDR3 DNA reads as TGTGCCAGCAGTGAAGATAGGGTGGGACGCAGGAATCAGCCCCAGCATTTT. Using reference TRBV2 and TRBJ1-5 for the parts outside the CDR3, the full variable domain is EPEVTQTPSHQVTQMGQEVILRCVPISNHLYFYWYRQILGQKVEFLVSFYNNEISEKSEIFDDQFSVERPDGSNFTLKIRSTKLEDSAMYFCASSEDRVGRRNQPQHFGDGTRLSIL.

This clonotype was seen a few times. The chain carries TRBV15 and TRBJ1-2; no reliable D call. Deletions cut 4 bases from V and 3 bases from J, with 6 bases between. This CDR3 has 12 residues. Germline values: CDR1 LNHNV, CDR2 YYDKDF (reference sequence). Here the CDR3 DNA reads TGTGCCACCAGCACTTCCCACTATGGCTACACCTTC. Translating gives CATSTSHYGYTF.

The DNA for the CDR3 is TGTGCCAGCAGTGAGGGCATAGCGGAATCTAGCACAGATACGCAGTATTTT. Residues: CASSEGIAESSTDTQYF. The V and J genes are TRBV2 and TRBJ2-3; TRBD2 is a possible D gene (6 bases). Trimming stripped 3 bases from V and 0 bases from J, with 16 bases between. Germline lookup yields CDR1 SNHLY and CDR2 FYNNEI. The CDR3 spans 17 residues.

The chain links TRBV20-1 to TRBJ2-7, with D perhaps matching TRBD1 (5 bases). The CDR3 is made up of 16 amino acids. The germline gives CDR1 DFQATT, CDR2 SNEGSKA (reference sequence). V lost 3 bases to trimming and J lost 4 bases, with 22 bases between them. The CDR3 region is CSARIGFPSRGYEQYF. The CDR3 bases are TGCAGTGCTAGGATCGGGTTTCCTTCTAGGGGATACGAGCAGTACTTC.

This clonotype was detected only a few times. The CDR3 DNA is TGTGCCAGCAGTTACTCCAGTCTAGCGGGAGAGACAGGCGAGCAGTACTTC. Translating it yields CASSYSSLAGETGEQYF. The gene calls are TRBV6-2 or TRBV6-3 and TRBJ2-7; TRBD2 matches 10 bases. The CDR3 covers 17 residues. V trimming: 0 bases; J trimming: 6 bases; junction bases outside the gene matches: 11. Germline V lookup: CDR1 MNHEY, CDR2 SVGEGT.

V gene TRBV5-6 combines with J gene TRBJ1-2; 8 bases fit TRBD1. The CDR3 consists of 13 residues. The V and J ends lost 7 bases and 4 bases, in that order; junction bases with no gene match: 6. Per germline, CDR1 SGHDT and CDR2 YYEEEE. The CDR3 reads CASGQGYSYGYTF. The CDR3, as DNA: TGTGCCAGCGGACAGGGTTATAGCTATGGCTACACCTTC. Using reference TRBV5-6 and TRBJ1-2 for the parts outside the CDR3, the full variable domain is DAGVTQSPTHLIKTRGQQVTLRCSPKSGHDTVSWYQQALGQGPQFIFQYYEEEERQRGNFPDRFSGHQFPNYSSELNVNALLLGDSALYLCASGQGYSYGYTFGSGTRLTVV.

V and J are TRBV9 and TRBJ2-2, with 8 bases aligning to TRBD2. CDR1 SGDLS and CDR2 YYNGEE come from the germline V gene. The CDR3 extends over 16 amino acids. V trimming: 0 bases; J trimming: 5 bases; junction bases outside the gene matches: 6. CDR3 nucleotides: TGTGCCAGCAGCGTAGGCTTCGGGAGGGTTACCGGGGAGCTGTTTTTT. It codes for CASSVGFGRVTGELFF.

This clonotype occurred a few times. The chain joins TRBV10-3 to TRBJ1-2; D perhaps matches TRBD1 (6 bases). The CDR3 covers 14 residues. Trimming removed 7 bases from V and 0 bases from J, with 12 bases in between. Germline lookup yields CDR1 ENHRY and CDR2 SYGVKD. The CDR3 region is CAIIRDTSNYGYTF. For the CDR3, the DNA is TGTGCCATCATTCGGGACACGTCTAACTATGGCTACACCTTC.

This clonotype was seen only a few times. This sequence joins TRBV20-1 and TRBJ2-7, with 7 bases fitting TRBD1. The germline gives CDR1 DFQATT, CDR2 SNEGSKA (reference sequence). The V segment lost 0 bases and the J segment 3 bases; nucleotides outside the gene matches: 5. The CDR3 is 14 amino acids. The CDR3 region is CSARDPGGVYEQYF. In nucleotides, the CDR3 is TGCAGTGCTAGAGATCCAGGGGGAGTCTACGAGCAGTACTTC.

The V and J genes are TRBV11-2 and TRBJ1-4, with D hard to call. This CDR3 is 15 amino acids long. Germline V CDR1 and CDR2: SGHAT, FQNNGV. Trimming removed 8 bases from V and 2 bases from J, with 15 bases in between. The CDR3 spells CASRSSVGTNEKLFF. CDR3 DNA sequence: TGTGCCAGCCGCTCGTCAGTGGGTACTAATGAAAAACTGTTTTTT.

The V and J genes are TRBV11-2 and TRBJ2-7; D ambiguous. Germline values: CDR1 SGHAT, CDR2 FQNNGV. V lost 2 bases, J lost 1 base, and 12 bases lay in between. The CDR3 loop spans 15 amino acids. CDR3 region: CASSLSPLVSYEQYF. CDR3 sequence (DNA): TGTGCCAGCAGCTTATCACCCCTGGTGTCCTACGAGCAGTACTTC.

This clonotype was counted a few times. This rearrangement joins TRBV19 to TRBJ1-1, with 7 bases fitting TRBD1. The CDR3 has 15 residues. The V segment lost 4 bases and the J segment 5 bases; nucleotides outside the gene matches: 10. The germline CDR1 and CDR2 sequences are LNHDA and SQIVND (reference sequence). Here the CDR3 DNA reads TGTGCCAGTAGTAAGCCGACAGGGAAGTCGACTGAAGCTTTCTTT. Its translation is CASSKPTGKSTEAFF.

The chain uses TRBV2 and TRBJ1-1; a weak D match, TRBD1 (5 bases). The germline V and J ends were trimmed by 5 bases and 8 bases, with 18 bases remaining between them. This CDR3 spans 14 amino acids. CDR1 is SNHLY, CDR2 FYNNEI, per germline. CDR3 loop: CASSYDRDAEEAFF. In DNA form, the CDR3 reads TGTGCCAGCAGTTACGACAGAGACGCCGAGGAAGCTTTCTTT.

In this sample, this clonotype turned up a few times. The chain combines TRBV13 with TRBJ2-2; 7 positions match TRBD2. V shed 3 bases, J shed 6 bases, and the junction held 4 bases outside the gene matches. Germline V gene data show CDR1 as PRHDT and CDR2 as FYEKMQ (reference sequence). The CDR3 is 14 amino acids. CDR3 region: CASSFTSEAGELFF. The CDR3 coding sequence is TGTGCCAGCAGCTTTACTAGCGAGGCCGGGGAGCTGTTTTTT.

The V and J genes are TRBV6-1 and TRBJ1-3, with D uncertain. V lost 8 bases, J lost 0 bases, and 14 bases lay in between. CDR3 length: 15 residues. Germline CDR1 reads MNHNS; CDR2 reads SASEGT. CDR3 coding DNA: TGTGCCAGCGGCATGGGCACAAGCTCTGGAAACACCATATATTTT. Translated: CASGMGTSSGNTIYF.

This chain links TRBV7-3 with TRBJ1-2; 7 bases line up with TRBD1. After removal of 4 bases from V and 1 base from J, the junction contained 9 bases not matched to a gene. Germline CDR1 reads SGHTA; CDR2 reads FQGTGA. The CDR3 is 16 residues long. CDR3 region: CASSSTRGDSNYGYTF. CDR3 DNA: TGTGCCAGCAGCTCCACCCGGGGGGACAGTAACTATGGCTACACCTTC.

The table lists this clonotype with a few counts. This sequence joins TRBV27 and TRBJ2-3; 9 bases agree with TRBD2. Per germline, CDR1 MNHEY and CDR2 SMNVEV (reference sequence). CDR3 size: 17 residues. After removal of 3 bases from V and 0 bases from J, the junction contained 7 bases not matched to a gene. CDR3 amino acids: CASSFMHTSGSTDTQYF. The CDR3 DNA reads as TGTGCCAGCAGTTTCATGCATACTAGCGGGAGCACAGATACGCAGTATTTT.

The chain is built from TRBV20-1 and TRBJ1-2, with 9 nucleotides matching TRBD1. Looked up from germline, CDR1 is DFQATT and CDR2 is SNEGSKA (reference sequence). With V trimmed by 0 bases and J by 8 bases, 10 bases remained unmatched. The CDR3 consists of 15 residues. The CDR3 DNA sequence: TGCAGTGCTAGAGATAGAGGGACAGGGAGAATAGGCTACACCTTC. It translates to CSARDRGTGRIGYTF.